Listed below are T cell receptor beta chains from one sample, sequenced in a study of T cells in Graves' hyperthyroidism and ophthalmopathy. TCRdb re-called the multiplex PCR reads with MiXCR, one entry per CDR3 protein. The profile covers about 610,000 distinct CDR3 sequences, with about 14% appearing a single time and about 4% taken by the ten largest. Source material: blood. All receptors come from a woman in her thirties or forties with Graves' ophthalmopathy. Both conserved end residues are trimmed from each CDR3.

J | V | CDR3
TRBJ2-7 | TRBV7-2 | ASSSSQPYEQY
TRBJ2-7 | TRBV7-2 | ASSSSLGATGYEQY
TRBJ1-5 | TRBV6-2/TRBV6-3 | ASSYHLSNQPQH
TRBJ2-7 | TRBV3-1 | ASSQGVAGGFEQY
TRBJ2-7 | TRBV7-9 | ASSSLVDRSYEQY
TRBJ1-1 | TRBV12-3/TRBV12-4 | ASKGGSEAF
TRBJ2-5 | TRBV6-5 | ASSSRTGGETQY
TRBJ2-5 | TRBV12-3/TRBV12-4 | ASSLVGLAGTQY
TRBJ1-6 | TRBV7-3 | APATPLH
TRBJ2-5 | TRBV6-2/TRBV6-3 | ASSSLTGSGETQY
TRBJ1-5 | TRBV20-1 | SARVTGVLQPQH
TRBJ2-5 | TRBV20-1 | SARPSTQETQY
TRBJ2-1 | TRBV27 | ASTPGGRSYNEQF
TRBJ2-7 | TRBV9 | ASSASWGFYEQY
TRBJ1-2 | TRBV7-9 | ASSLVDRGNGYT
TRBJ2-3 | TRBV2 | ASSESGTSRQTQY
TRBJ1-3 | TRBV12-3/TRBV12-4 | ASSLGAGGNTIY
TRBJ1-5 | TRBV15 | ATSTPVWGSQPQH
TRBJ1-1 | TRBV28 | ASSPRPPWEPEAF